This T cell receptor (beta chain) was identified in a study of early T cells in non-severe SARS-CoV-2 infection. The CDR3 is made up of 15 amino acids. V was pared by 5 bases and J by 4 bases, with 9 bases of the junction left unmatched. Germline V gene data show CDR1 as MDHEN and CDR2 as SYDVKM. TCRdb used MiXCR to reprocess the 5' RACE reads, holding one entry per CDR3 protein. Here the sample spans some 96,000 distinct CDR3 sequences, 11% being singletons. The sample in question was whole blood, obtained at baseline. This clonotype originated in an adult who was a healthcare worker with PCR-confirmed SARS-CoV-2 infection or an uninfected control (not recorded which). V gene TRBV28 combines with J gene TRBJ1-2, with 8 bases matching TRBD1. CDR3 bases: TGTGCCAGCAGTCAACCCGGGACAGGAACCTATGGCTACACCTTC. It codes for CASSQPGTGTYGYTF.